The T cell receptor beta chain under discussion was sequenced for a study of early T cells in non-severe SARS-CoV-2 infection. Study summary: Alpha and beta chains were unpaired, from unsorted whole-blood bulk RNA. Broader study findings: VDJdb-based annotation leaned toward anti-spike CD8 responses and missed private and CD4 specificities.

A remark on this clonotype: Its antigen is not identified.

The trim removed 5 bases at V and 2 bases at J, leaving 9 bases unmatched. The CDR3 is made up of 14 amino acids. CDR1 GTSNPN and CDR2 SVGIG come from the germline V gene (reference sequence). Unique molecular identifiers (one per individual cDNA molecule) were attached. TCRdb re-derived calls from the 5' RACE reads in MiXCR, one entry per CDR3 protein. The sample holds tens of thousands of distinct CDR3 sequences, 7.7% seen once. Source: whole blood, taken at baseline. This receptor was taken from an adult who was a healthcare worker with PCR-confirmed SARS-CoV-2 infection or an uninfected control (not recorded which). The chain is built from TRBV30 and TRBJ2-7; 7 bases map to TRBD2. The CDR3 reads CAWFPSGSTYEQYF. CDR3 nucleotide sequence: TGTGCCTGGTTCCCTAGCGGATCTACCTACGAGCAGTACTTC.